These T cell receptor beta chains were read from a single sample in a study of graft-versus-host responses after intestinal transplantation. No antigens are known for them. Assay: immunoSEQ multiplex PCR; the TCRdb copy retains only in-frame clones and omits some. The sample records about 110,000 clones, about 92% being singletons. The sample in question was unstimulated CD4+ T cells sorted from spleen or lymph node cells, obtained before transplant. These receptors were collected from a human donor who was the organ donor for an intestinal transplant. Both conserved end residues are trimmed from each CDR3. A D gene is named only where the DNA matches it firmly.

d_call,j_call,v_call,cdr3_aa
TRBD2,TRBJ2-1,TRBV27,ASSWASGYNEQF
-,TRBJ2-2,TRBV30,AWSGRAGGGNTGELF
TRBD2,TRBJ2-3,TRBV7-9,ASSGLAGGADTQY
TRBD2,TRBJ2-7,TRBV2,ASSESGLAGWSQY
-,TRBJ2-4,TRBV6-5,ASSTGQSKNIQY
-,TRBJ2-4,TRBV4-3,ASSQVNGGGNIQY
-,TRBJ2-7,TRBV20-1,SAMVGYEQY
TRBD1,TRBJ2-5,TRBV11-2,ASSFRGLGETQY
-,TRBJ1-2,TRBV28,ASSLQGIYGYT
-,TRBJ1-5,TRBV15,ATSRDEEPQH
TRBD1,TRBJ1-2,TRBV13,ASSQLTGGYGYT
TRBD1,TRBJ2-3,TRBV27,ASSIDRGTDTQY
TRBD1,TRBJ1-5,TRBV5-1,ASSPGQGAQPQH
-,TRBJ1-2,TRBV18,ASSPGAGHTISHYGYT
-,TRBJ1-4,TRBV6-5,ASSSQRRGADEKLF
-,TRBJ2-3,TRBV19,ASSFNRPTDTQY
TRBD1,-,TRBV2,ASSGQGFDEQY
-,TRBJ2-1,TRBV6-6,ASSYFGLGNEQF
TRBD2,TRBJ2-1,TRBV10-2,ASSPGLGLTV
-,TRBJ2-7,TRBV5-6,ASSLDFRGSYEQY
-,TRBJ1-1,TRBV29-1,SVVGGIQAF
-,TRBJ1-2,TRBV19,ASSTPSGVGYT
-,TRBJ2-5,TRBV6-6,ASSYPQETQY
-,TRBJ2-5,TRBV5-8,ASIQRGYQETQY
-,TRBJ2-5,TRBV6-5,ASRLGGETQY
TRBD1,TRBJ1-3,TRBV5-1,ASSASGTANSGNTIY
TRBD1,TRBJ1-4,TRBV30,AWTGGTNEKLF
-,TRBJ2-5,TRBV5-1,ASSLAPGQETQY
-,TRBJ2-5,TRBV19,ASSVGTGTRETQY
TRBD1,TRBJ1-2,TRBV19,ASSRTSGQIYGYT
-,TRBJ1-3,TRBV6-1,ASSELAHSGNTIY